This passage covers 11 T cell receptor beta chains from one sample sequenced in a study of molecular identifiers for immune sequencing clone quantification (dated by TCRdb to the late 2010s). Library preparation used PCR. The reads were generated on a NextSeq 500. TCRdb took the public reads, trimmed them with fastp at Q25, ran MiXCR for clone calling and kept in-frame beta chains. Rows matching on CDR3 protein sequence are summarized as one entry with the most common DNA and genes. The sample has nearly 650,000 distinct CDR3 sequences on record, roughly 23% of them singletons. The ten top clones hold about 0.78% of the sample. The sample was naive CD8+ T cells from blood, with Jurkat cell RNA spiked in. Read against the paper, the sample's cell subset or site label means: FACS-sorted CD8+CD4-CCR7+CD45RA+ naive T cells. Receptor source: a human donor in good health. Some libraries in this study had Jurkat cell RNA spiked in.

The chain uses TRBV6-5 and TRBJ2-7; maybe TRBD1 (7 bases). V lost 4 bases and J 4 bases, leaving 14 bases between the germline ends. The CDR3 has 14 amino acids. CDR1 and CDR2 from the germline V gene are MNHEY and SVGAGI. This chain's CDR3 is CASSSGDSYYEQYF. The CDR3 DNA reads as TGTGCCAGCAGTTCGGGGGACAGCTATTACGAGCAGTACTTC.

In this sample, this clonotype turned up many times. The CDR3 reads CASSIGGSEQYF. The DNA for the CDR3 is TGTGCCAGTAGTATAGGAGGGTCCGAGCAGTACTTC. The chain joins TRBV19 to TRBJ2-7; TRBD2 is a possible D gene (5 bases). CDR3 length equals 12 residues. V gave up 1 base and J gave up 6 bases, with 7 bases separating them. CDR1 and CDR2 from the germline V gene are LNHDA and SQIVND (reference sequence).

This clonotype turned up a few times. The J gene is TRBJ2-1, the V gene TRBV12-3 or TRBV12-4, with 7 bases matching TRBD1. Trimming cost V 4 bases and J 3 bases; bases outside gene matches: 9. This CDR3 has 16 amino acids. CDR3 region: CASSSYRDSYYNEQFF. Written as DNA, the CDR3 is TGTGCCAGCAGTTCCTACCGGGACAGCTACTACAATGAGCAGTTCTTC.

This clonotype was seen repeatedly, ten times or more. CDR3 residues: CASTTGAKNIQYF. CDR3 coding DNA: TGTGCCAGCACTACAGGAGCCAAAAACATTCAGTACTTC. The chain recombines TRBV7-9 with TRBJ2-4; D is possibly TRBD1 (5 bases). Germline-derived CDR1 and CDR2 are SEHNR and FQNEAQ (reference sequence). The V end was cut by 7 bases, the J end by 0 bases, with 7 bases between. The CDR3 spans 13 residues.

This clonotype came up many times. The gene calls are TRBV4-1 and TRBJ2-3, with D unclear. This CDR3 contains 16 residues. V was shortened by 0 bases and J by 0 bases, with 10 bases between the two germline ends. Germline CDR1 MGHRA, CDR2 YSYEKL. The CDR3 coding sequence is TGCGCCAGCAGCCAAGATAATCTCCTTAGCACAGATACGCAGTATTTT. It specifies CASSQDNLLSTDTQYF.

This clonotype was recorded a few times. The chain couples TRBV20-1 to TRBJ2-5, with D possibly TRBD1 on 6 matching bases. The V end lost 3 bases, the J end lost 5 bases, and 19 bases lay between the germline ends. This CDR3 region has 15 residues. CDR1 and CDR2 from the germline V gene are DFQATT and SNEGSKA (reference sequence). CDR3: CSASTGPGSGETQYF. The CDR3 nucleotides are TGCAGTGCTAGTACAGGGCCAGGGTCGGGGGAGACCCAGTACTTC.

Details on this clonotype: A much larger clone is a single base away; this may be a read error. The rearrangement joins TRBV29-1 to TRBJ1-2; D is unresolved. The V end lost 5 bases, the J end lost 7 bases, and 17 bases lay between the germline ends. Germline CDR1 and CDR2: SQVTM and ANQGSEA. The CDR3 sequence is 13 residues long. This chain's CDR3 is CSVPPSQDCGYTF. The CDR3 region has the DNA TGCAGCGTTCCCCCGTCTCAGGACTGTGGCTACACCTTC.

Remarks on this clonotype: One end of the junction fails to match germline, which may point to a read error. The chain carries TRBV29-1 and TRBJ2-1; possible D gene TRBD1, 6 bases. CDR3 size: 17 residues. The germline V gene encodes CDR1 SQVTM and CDR2 ANQGSEA. The CDR3 sequence is CSVEAGDRPLGYNEQFF. The DNA for the CDR3 is TGCAGCGTAGAAGCTGGTGACAGGCCCCTAGGATACAATGAGCAGTTCTTC.

Of note for this clonotype: A much larger clone differs by one base, so this may be a read error. This rearrangement joins TRBV20-1 to TRBJ2-7; D is uncertain. Germline V gene data show CDR1 as DFQATT and CDR2 as SNEGSKA (reference sequence). This CDR3 has 13 residues. V gave up 3 bases and J gave up 1 base, with 10 bases separating them. This CDR3 reads CSASRNTSYEQYF. CDR3 nucleotides: TGCAGTGCTAGTAGGAACACGTCCTACGAGCAGTACTTC.

V usage is TRBV5-5 and J usage is TRBJ1-5, with D perhaps matching TRBD1 (5 bases). V lost 3 bases and J lost 3, with 10 bases in between. There are 14 residues in the CDR3. CDR1 SGHKS and CDR2 YYEKEE come from the germline V gene (reference sequence). CDR3 residues: CASSSGTDNQPQHF. The CDR3 DNA reads as TGTGCCAGCAGCTCGGGGACCGACAATCAGCCCCAGCATTTT.

The chain has TRBV12-3 or TRBV12-4 and TRBJ1-2; D might be TRBD1 (6 bases). The V end lost 5 bases, the J end lost 4 bases, and 8 bases lay between the germline ends. This CDR3 comprises 12 residues. The CDR3 DNA reads as TGTGCCAGCAGTCGGGACACCTATGGCTACACCTTC. Encoded protein: CASSRDTYGYTF.